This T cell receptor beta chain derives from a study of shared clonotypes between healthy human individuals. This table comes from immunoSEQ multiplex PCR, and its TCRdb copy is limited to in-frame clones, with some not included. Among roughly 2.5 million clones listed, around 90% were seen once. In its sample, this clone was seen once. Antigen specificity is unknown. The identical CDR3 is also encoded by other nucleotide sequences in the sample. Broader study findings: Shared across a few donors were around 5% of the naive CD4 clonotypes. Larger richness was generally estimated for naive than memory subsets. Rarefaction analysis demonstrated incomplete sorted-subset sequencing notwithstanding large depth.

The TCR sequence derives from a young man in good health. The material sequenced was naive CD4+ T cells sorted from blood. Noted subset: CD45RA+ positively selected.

The CDR3 coding sequence is TGCGCCAGCAGCTTGCGACTAGCGGGAGATACGCAGTATTTT. Encoded protein: CASSLRLAGDTQYF. The V and J genes are TRBV5-1 and TRBJ2-3; 10 nucleotides agree with TRBD2. Germline CDR1 and CDR2: SGHRS and YFSETQ. The J segment lost 5 bases and the V segment lost 1 base, leaving 1 base of the junction unmatched. This CDR3 spans 14 amino acids.